One sample yielded the 3 T cell receptor beta chains listed below, sequenced in a study of blood T cell repertoires in COVID-19 (dated by TCRdb to about 2020). Library preparation employed the immunoSEQ multiplex PCR assay. Held by TCRdb, this immuneACCESS table contains in-frame sequences only and omits some clones. Under half of the omission traces to an unresolved V gene where checked; the cause of the rest is unknown. In this sample the table shows about 370,000 clones, 70% to 90% of which occur a single time. The top ten clonotypes cover around 2.8% of the sample. Sequenced sample: peripheral blood. These receptor sequences come from a woman aged 30 to 39 with COVID-19, enrolled during active disease.

This clone appeared once. This chain joins TRBV9 and TRBJ1-2; D may be TRBD1 (6 bases). The CDR3 length is 16 residues. Trimming took off 4 bases at V and 4 bases at J, with 20 bases between the two ends. Looked up from germline, CDR1 is SGDLS and CDR2 is YYNGEE. The CDR3 DNA reads TGTGCCAGCAGCCGAGGGGGGGCGTGGGAACTCTATGGCTACACCTTC. It specifies CASSRGGAWELYGYTF.

A single count supports this clone. This rearrangement joins TRBV5-1 to TRBJ2-3, with D perhaps TRBD2 (6 bases). V was clipped by 5 bases and J by 3 bases, with 10 bases between them. Germline CDR1 SGHRS, CDR2 YFSETQ. The CDR3 totals 13 residues. CDR3 sequence: CASRVSGTDTQYF. The CDR3 DNA sequence: TGCGCCAGCAGGGTGAGCGGGACAGATACGCAGTATTTT.

The J gene is TRBJ2-3, the V gene TRBV9, with TRBD2 matching over 11 bases. The length of the CDR3 is 14 residues. Germline CDR1 SGDLS, CDR2 YYNGEE. The V gene end was trimmed by 6 bases and the J gene end by 4 bases; junction bases not matched to a gene: 4. The CDR3 is CASNSGRASDTQYF. The CDR3 bases are TGTGCCAGCAATAGCGGGAGGGCCTCAGATACGCAGTATTTT.